This T cell receptor (beta chain) comes out of a study of T cell responses to AZD1222 COVID-19 vaccine. The CDR3 has 11 residues. V shed 5 bases and J shed 3 bases, with 7 bases lying between them. Germline lookup yields CDR1 DFQATT and CDR2 SNEGSKA (reference sequence). Sequenced by immunoSEQ multiplex PCR; TCRdb stores in-frame clones only, minus some. The sample records 80,000 to 95,000 clones, 88% being singletons. The chain uses TRBV20-1 and TRBJ1-1; D uncertain. Specimen: peripheral blood, collected 28 days after the second AZD1222 dose. The clonotype originates from an adult who received the AZD1222 COVID-19 vaccine. CDR3 protein: CSAAPYTEAFF. Written as DNA, the CDR3 is TGCAGTGCTGCCCCCTACACTGAAGCTTTCTTT.